The present TCR beta chain was sequenced within a study of T cells in localized non-small cell lung cancer. Overall study findings and caveats: Clonality of T cells reached its maximum in uninvolved adjacent lung, surpassing tumor. Heterogeneity stays possible, as sequencing covered only one tumor region. An association was observed between higher blood T cell density and longer overall survival. Appearing in adjacent lung were a median approximately 50 of the top 100 tumor clones.

Of note for this clone: Its antigen is unidentified.

Assay used: immunoSEQ multiplex PCR; TCRdb lists only in-frame clones, some missing. The sample has some 64,000 clones, 81% seen once. The J segment lost 8 bases and the V segment lost 0 bases, leaving 4 bases of the junction unmatched. Germline lookup yields CDR1 ENHRY and CDR2 SYGVKD. CDR3 size: 15 residues. The clonotype comes from a man aged 35-75 years with stage II lung adenocarcinoma. The sequencing used PBMCs, collected before any cancer treatment. This rearrangement joins TRBV10-3 to TRBJ1-4, with 9 bases lining up with TRBD1. CDR3: CAISESGQGSEKLFF. CDR3 DNA sequence: TGTGCCATCAGTGAGTCGGGACAGGGAAGCGAAAAACTGTTTTTT.